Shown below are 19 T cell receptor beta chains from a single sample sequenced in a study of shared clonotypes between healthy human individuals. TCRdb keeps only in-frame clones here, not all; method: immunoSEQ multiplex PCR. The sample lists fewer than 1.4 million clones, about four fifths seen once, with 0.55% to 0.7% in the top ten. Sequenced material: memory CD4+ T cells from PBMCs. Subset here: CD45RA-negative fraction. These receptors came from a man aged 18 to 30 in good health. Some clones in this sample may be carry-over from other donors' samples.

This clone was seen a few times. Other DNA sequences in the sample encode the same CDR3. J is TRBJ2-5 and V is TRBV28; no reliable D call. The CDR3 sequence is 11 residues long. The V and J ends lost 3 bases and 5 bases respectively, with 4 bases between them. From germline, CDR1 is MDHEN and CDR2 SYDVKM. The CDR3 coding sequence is TGTGCCAGCAGTTTGAGGGAGACCCAGTACTTC. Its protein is CASSLRETQYF. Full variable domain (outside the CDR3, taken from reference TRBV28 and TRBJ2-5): DVKVTQSSRYLVKRTGEKVFLECVQDMDHENMFWYRQDPGLGLRLIYFSYDVKMKEKGDIPEGYSVSREKKERFSLILESASTNQTSMYLCASSLRETQYFGPGTRLLVL.

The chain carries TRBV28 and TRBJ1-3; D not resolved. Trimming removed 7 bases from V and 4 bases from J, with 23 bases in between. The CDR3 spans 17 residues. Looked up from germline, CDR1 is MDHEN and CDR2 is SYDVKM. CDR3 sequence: CASTPSRAKEGGNTIYF. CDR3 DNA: TGTGCCAGCACCCCCAGTAGGGCAAAGGAGGGAGGAAACACCATATATTTT.

CDR3 nucleotides: TGTGCCAGCTCATCGTCGGTGTCCTACAATGAGCAGTTCTTC. It codes for CASSSSVSYNEQFF. This sequence joins TRBV18 and TRBJ2-1; D not resolved. V was clipped by 5 bases and J by 1 base, with 9 bases between them. From germline, CDR1 is KGHSH and CDR2 LQKENI. The CDR3 sequence is 14 residues long.

CDR3 bases: TGTGCCAGCAGTCCTCGGCTGGCGGGAGGTTACGAGCAGTACTTC. This translates into CASSPRLAGGYEQYF. The chain combines TRBV27 with TRBJ2-7; TRBD2 agrees at 8 bases. The CDR3 is made up of 15 amino acids. Germline CDR1 reads MNHEY; CDR2 reads SMNVEV (reference sequence). V was clipped by 5 bases and J by 4 bases; unmatched bases: 10.

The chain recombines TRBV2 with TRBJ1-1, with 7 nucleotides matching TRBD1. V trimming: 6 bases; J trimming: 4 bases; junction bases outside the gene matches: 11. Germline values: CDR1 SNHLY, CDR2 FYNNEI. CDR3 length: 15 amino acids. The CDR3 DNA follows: TGTGCCAGCAGCCCCGGAGGAGGGGGCGTCACTGAAGCTTTCTTT. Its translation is CASSPGGGGVTEAFF.

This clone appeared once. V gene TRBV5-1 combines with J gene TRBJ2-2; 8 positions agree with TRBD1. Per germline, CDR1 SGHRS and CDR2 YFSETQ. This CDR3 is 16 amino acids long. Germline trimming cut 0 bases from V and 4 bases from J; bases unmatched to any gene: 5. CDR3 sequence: CASSLAQGAATGELFF. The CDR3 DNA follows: TGCGCCAGCAGCTTGGCCCAGGGGGCCGCCACCGGGGAGCTGTTTTTT.

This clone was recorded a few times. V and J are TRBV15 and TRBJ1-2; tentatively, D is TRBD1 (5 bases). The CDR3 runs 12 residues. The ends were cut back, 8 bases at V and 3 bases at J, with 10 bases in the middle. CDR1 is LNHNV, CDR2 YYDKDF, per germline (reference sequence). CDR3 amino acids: CATSGQYYGYTF. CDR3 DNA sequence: TGTGCCACCTCGGGGCAGTACTATGGCTACACCTTC.

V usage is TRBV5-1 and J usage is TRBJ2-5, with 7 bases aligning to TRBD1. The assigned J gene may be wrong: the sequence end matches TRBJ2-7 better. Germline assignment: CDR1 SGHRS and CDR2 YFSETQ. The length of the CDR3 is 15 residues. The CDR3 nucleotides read TGCGCCAGCAGCCCGCTCGGGACAGCTACCTACGAGCAGTACTTC. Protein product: CASSPLGTATYEQYF.

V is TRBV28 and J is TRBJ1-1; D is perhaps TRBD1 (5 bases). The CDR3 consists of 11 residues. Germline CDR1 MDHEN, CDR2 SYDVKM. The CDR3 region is CVTRENTEAFF. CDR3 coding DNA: TGTGTCACCAGGGAGAACACTGAAGCTTTCTTT.

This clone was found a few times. The chain's CDR3 is CASTSRLGTNTGELFF. CDR3 coding DNA: TGTGCCAGCACCTCCCGGCTGGGGACGAACACCGGGGAGCTGTTTTTT. The rearrangement uses TRBV9 and TRBJ2-2; D remains ambiguous. This CDR3 comprises 16 residues. Germline V gene sequence: CDR1 SGDLS, CDR2 YYNGEE. V gave up 6 bases and J gave up 0 bases, with 15 bases separating them. The whole variable domain, remainder taken from reference TRBV9 and TRBJ2-2, is DSGVTQTPKHLITATGQRVTLRCSPRSGDLSVYWYQQSLDQGLQFLIQYYNGEERAKGNILERFSAQQFPDLHSELNLSSLELGDSALYFCASTSRLGTNTGELFFGEGSRLTVL.

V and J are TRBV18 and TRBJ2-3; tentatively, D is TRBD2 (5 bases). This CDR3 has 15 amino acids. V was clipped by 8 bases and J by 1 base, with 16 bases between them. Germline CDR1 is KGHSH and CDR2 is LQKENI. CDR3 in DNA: TGTGCCAGCAGGTCGGGGATCGATGGCACAGATACGCAGTATTTT. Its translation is CASRSGIDGTDTQYF. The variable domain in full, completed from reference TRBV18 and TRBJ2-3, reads NAGVMQNPRHLVRRRGQEARLRCSPMKGHSHVYWYRQLPEEGLKFMVYLQKENIIDESGMPKERFSAEFPKEGPSILRIQQVVRGDSAAYFCASRSGIDGTDTQYFGPGTRLTVL.

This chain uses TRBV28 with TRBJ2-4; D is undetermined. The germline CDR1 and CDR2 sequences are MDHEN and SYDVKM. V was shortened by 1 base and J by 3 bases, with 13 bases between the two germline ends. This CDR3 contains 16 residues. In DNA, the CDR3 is TGTGCCAGCAGTTTATCGGCAGGAAATATCAAAAACATTCAGTACTTC. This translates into CASSLSAGNIKNIQYF.

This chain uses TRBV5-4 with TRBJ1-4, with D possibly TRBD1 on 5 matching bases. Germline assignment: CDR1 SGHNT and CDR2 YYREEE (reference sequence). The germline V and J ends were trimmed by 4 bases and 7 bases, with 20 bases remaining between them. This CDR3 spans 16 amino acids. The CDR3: CASSQWDAGEAEKLFF. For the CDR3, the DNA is TGTGCCAGCAGCCAATGGGACGCAGGCGAAGCTGAAAAACTGTTTTTT.

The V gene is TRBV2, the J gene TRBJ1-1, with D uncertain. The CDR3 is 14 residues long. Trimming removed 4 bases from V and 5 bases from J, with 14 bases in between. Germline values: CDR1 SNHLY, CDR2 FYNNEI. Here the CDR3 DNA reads TGTGCCAGCAGTGGAGTCAGGCCGGGGACTGAAGCTTTCTTT. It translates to CASSGVRPGTEAFF.

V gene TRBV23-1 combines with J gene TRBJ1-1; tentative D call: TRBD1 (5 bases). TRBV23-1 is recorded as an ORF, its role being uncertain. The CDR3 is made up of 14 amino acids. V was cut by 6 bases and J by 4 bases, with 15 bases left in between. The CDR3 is CASSVGGRSTEAFF. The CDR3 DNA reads TGCGCCAGCAGCGTCGGGGGACGAAGCACTGAAGCTTTCTTT.

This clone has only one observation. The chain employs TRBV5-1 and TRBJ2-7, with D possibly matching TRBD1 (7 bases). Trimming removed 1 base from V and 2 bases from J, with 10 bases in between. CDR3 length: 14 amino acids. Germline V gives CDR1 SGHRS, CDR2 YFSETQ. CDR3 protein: CASSLQGGTYEQYF. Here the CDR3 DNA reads TGCGCCAGCAGCTTGCAGGGGGGAACCTACGAGCAGTACTTC. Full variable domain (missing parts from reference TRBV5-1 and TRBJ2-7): KAGVTQTPRYLIKTRGQQVTLSCSPISGHRSVSWYQQTPGQGLQFLFEYFSETQRNKGNFPGRFSGRQFSNSRSEMNVSTLELGDSALYLCASSLQGGTYEQYFGPGTRLTVT.

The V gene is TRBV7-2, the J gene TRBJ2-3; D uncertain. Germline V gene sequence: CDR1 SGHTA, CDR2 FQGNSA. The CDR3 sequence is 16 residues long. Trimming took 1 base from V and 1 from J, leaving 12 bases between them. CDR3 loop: CASSLGAAPGTDTQYF. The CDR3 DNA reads TGTGCCAGCAGCTTAGGGGCTGCCCCGGGCACAGATACGCAGTATTTT.

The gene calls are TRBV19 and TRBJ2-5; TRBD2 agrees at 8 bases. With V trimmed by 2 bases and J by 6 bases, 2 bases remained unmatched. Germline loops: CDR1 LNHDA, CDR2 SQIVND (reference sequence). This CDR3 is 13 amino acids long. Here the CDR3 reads CASSIQREKTQYF. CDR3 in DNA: TGTGCCAGTAGTATACAGCGGGAGAAGACCCAGTACTTC.

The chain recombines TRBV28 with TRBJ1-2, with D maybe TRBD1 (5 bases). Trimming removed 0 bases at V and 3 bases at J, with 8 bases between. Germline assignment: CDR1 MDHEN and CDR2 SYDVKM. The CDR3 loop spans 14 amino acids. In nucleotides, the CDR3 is TGTGCCAGCAGTTTATGGGGGGAGGACTATGGCTACACCTTC. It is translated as CASSLWGEDYGYTF.